This T cell receptor (beta chain) was sequenced during a study of blood T cells in healthy people across ages. A second PCR, run for about 6 to 11 cycles, used a sample-barcoded 5' primer plus a J-beta primer mix. Unique molecular identifiers of 12 random nucleotides labeled each cDNA. TCRdb used MiXCR to reprocess the 5' RACE reads, holding one entry per CDR3 protein. This sample carries some 900,000 distinct CDR3 sequences, roughly 48% of them seen once, and the ten largest clones take 13%. CDR1 is MNHEY, CDR2 SVGEGT, per germline. Deletions cut 6 bases from V and 7 bases from J, with 12 bases between. The CDR3 is made up of 12 amino acids.

Sequencing input: blood. This chain connects TRBV6-2 or TRBV6-3 to TRBJ1-1, with D unclear. The sequence came from a man under 40 in good health. CDR3 sequence reads: CASSRRLGEAFF. CDR3 nucleotide sequence: TGTGCCAGCAGCAGAAGGTTGGGTGAAGCTTTCTTT.